The clone carrying this T cell receptor beta chain was seen many times. The sample belongs to a study of quantifying T cell responses using KT2 cells. Background on the study: RNA was reverse transcribed with TCR alpha and beta constant-region primers.

This CDR3 is built from 15 residues. CDR1 MNHEY and CDR2 SMNVEV come from the germline V gene (reference sequence). V lost 5 bases to trimming and J lost 0 bases, with 11 bases between them. Each cDNA got a UMI-containing oligo ligated at its 3' end. First-round PCR used 3 to 4 cycles and beta primers RC1.1 and RC1.2 covering TRBC1 and TRBC2. One entry per CDR3 protein results from TCRdb running MiXCR on the UMI-ligation and nested PCR reads. The sample carries around 30,000 distinct CDR3 sequences, about a tenth recorded once. Sample: PBMCs spiked with cells of the T cell clone KT2. The J gene is TRBJ2-1, the V gene TRBV27; D possibly uses TRBD1 or TRBD2 (5 bases each). This clonotype was sampled from a human donor. The CDR3 bases are TGTGCCAGCAGTAGGGACGGAAGCTCCTACAATGAGCAGTTCTTC. Amino acids: CASSRDGSSYNEQFF.